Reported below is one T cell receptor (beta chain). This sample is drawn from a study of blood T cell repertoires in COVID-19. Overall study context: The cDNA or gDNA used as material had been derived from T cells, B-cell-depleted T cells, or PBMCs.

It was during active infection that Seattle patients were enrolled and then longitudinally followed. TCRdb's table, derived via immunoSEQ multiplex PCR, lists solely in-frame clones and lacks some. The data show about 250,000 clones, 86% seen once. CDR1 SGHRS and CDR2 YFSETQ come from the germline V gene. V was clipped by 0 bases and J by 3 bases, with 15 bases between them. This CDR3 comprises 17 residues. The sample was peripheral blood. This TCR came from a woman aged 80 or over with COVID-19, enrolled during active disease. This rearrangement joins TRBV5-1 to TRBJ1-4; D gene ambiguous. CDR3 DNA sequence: TGCGCCAGCAGCTTGGGGAGCCCCAACAATGCTAATGAAAAACTGTTTTTT. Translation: CASSLGSPNNANEKLFF.